A single sample gave rise to the 8 T cell receptor beta chains below, sequenced in a study of T-cell memory formation after mild COVID-19. One entry per CDR3 protein, called by TCRdb with MiXCR from the 5' RACE reads. This table holds roughly 150,000 distinct CDR3 sequences, about 14% found once. The sequencing sample was made of PBMCs or a T cell subset sorted from them (not recorded which). The receptors here all came from an adult woman who had mild COVID-19 (a few samples of this study predate the infection). Cell type and time point are not known.

This chain connects TRBV7-2 to TRBJ2-7, with D uncertain. This CDR3 has 13 amino acids. Germline values: CDR1 SGHTA, CDR2 FQGNSA. V gave up 1 base and J gave up 1 base, with 5 bases separating them. The CDR3 reads CASSLVRSYEQYF. CDR3 sequence (DNA): TGTGCCAGCAGCTTAGTCCGTTCCTACGAGCAGTACTTC.

V is TRBV4-3 and J is TRBJ2-2; 13 nucleotides agree with TRBD2. The ends lost 3 bases at V and 5 bases at J; junction bases unmatched: 12. Germline loops: CDR1 LGHNA, CDR2 YSLEER. The CDR3 consists of 19 residues. The CDR3 is CASSQTLAGGISGTGELFF. Written as DNA, the CDR3 is TGCGCCAGCAGCCAGACACTAGCGGGAGGGATTTCGGGGACCGGGGAGCTGTTTTTT.

The chain couples TRBV12-3 or TRBV12-4 to TRBJ1-2; 7 nucleotides line up with TRBD1. CDR3 length equals 14 residues. With V trimmed by 6 bases and J by 6 bases, 10 bases remained unmatched. The CDR3: CASRIPGQKDGYTF. The CDR3 coding sequence is TGTGCCAGCAGAATACCGGGACAGAAAGATGGCTACACCTTC.

This clonotype was observed a handful of times. This chain joins TRBV3-1 and TRBJ2-1, with 9 positions matching TRBD2. CDR3 length equals 16 residues. V was pared by 0 bases and J by 5 bases, with 5 bases of the junction left unmatched. Germline lookup yields CDR1 LGHDT and CDR2 YNNKEL (reference sequence). CDR3 loop: CASSQDRVAGDNEQFF. The CDR3 region has the DNA TGTGCCAGCAGCCAAGACCGGGTAGCGGGGGACAATGAGCAGTTCTTC.

This clonotype was counted only a few times. The chain couples TRBV6-2 or TRBV6-3 to TRBJ2-3; TRBD2 is a possible D gene (6 bases). The CDR3 is made up of 16 amino acids. The ends were cut back, 2 bases at V and 2 bases at J, with 14 bases in the middle. Germline V gene sequence: CDR1 MNHEY, CDR2 SVGEGT. CDR3 protein: CASSYEATSLTDTQYF. The CDR3 DNA sequence: TGTGCCAGCAGTTACGAGGCGACTAGTCTCACAGATACGCAGTATTTT.

A few counts support this clonotype. J is TRBJ2-3 and V is TRBV7-2; D tentatively fits TRBD1 or TRBD2 (6 bases each). The ends were cut back, 6 bases at V and 8 bases at J, with 21 bases in the middle. Germline lookup yields CDR1 SGHTA and CDR2 FQGNSA. This CDR3 region has 15 residues. CDR3 region: CASRPIGGSQGTQYF. The CDR3 DNA sequence: TGTGCCAGCAGGCCCATAGGGGGGTCGCAGGGTACGCAGTATTTT.

This clonotype was found a few times. The chain has TRBV9 and TRBJ1-2; the D is unclear. Trimming took 0 bases from V and 0 from J, leaving 6 bases between them. Germline lookup yields CDR1 SGDLS and CDR2 YYNGEE. The CDR3 sequence is 14 residues long. CDR3 in amino acids: CASSVGTSNYGYTF. CDR3 nucleotide sequence: TGTGCCAGCAGCGTAGGGACCTCTAACTATGGCTACACCTTC.

The V gene is TRBV5-6, the J gene TRBJ2-6; the match to TRBD1 covers 8 bases. V gave up 4 bases and J gave up 0 bases; unmatched junction bases: 18. The CDR3 spans 21 residues. Germline lookup yields CDR1 SGHDT and CDR2 YYEEEE. The CDR3 coding sequence is TGTGCCAGCAGCCCTTGGGACAGGTTTAAAGGGATCCACTCTGGGGCCAACGTCCTGACTTTC. Translated, it gives CASSPWDRFKGIHSGANVLTF.